This T cell receptor (beta chain) was sequenced for a study of cytomegalovirus exposure and HLA in healthy donors. Turning to the study itself: Most genotyped donors, approximately 81% of more than 300, had Caucasian-associated genetic ancestry. Notes on the study in general: Solely CMV serostatus was available to characterize immune exposure.

Amplification used 60 Vbeta primers and 13 Jbeta primers. In the authors' workflow: In a later analysis, some 10 million of approximately 86 million unique beta chains occurred in at least two donors. The table came from immunoSEQ multiplex PCR; TCRdb's copy has only in-frame clones and leaves some out. V and J calls and clone size are copied from that table; D and trimming were computed from the DNA. The sample records around 200,000 clones, over 75% being singletons. The study sampled nominally healthy donors, though unrecorded immune exposures were likely. For this clone: Its antigen is unknown.

V trimming: 4 bases; J trimming: 12 bases; junction bases outside the gene matches: 13. Germline V gene lookup returns CDR1 MNHEY and CDR2 SMNVEV (reference sequence). The CDR3 is made up of 14 amino acids. Sequenced input: PBMCs. The TCR originated in a woman in her fifties or sixties in good health and CMV-seronegative. The chain has TRBV27 and TRBJ2-3; 7 bases are a match to TRBD2. The CDR3: CASSSLESSGTQYF. CDR3 sequence (DNA): TGTGCCAGCAGTTCCCTAGAATCCAGCGGGACTCAGTATTTT.